The 27 T cell receptor beta chains presented below share a single source sample, sequenced in a study of CD8 T cells in Susac syndrome. RNA in amounts of roughly 0.5 to 1 ug was reverse transcribed with random hexamers. Via MiXCR, TCRdb re-called the immunoSEQ multiplex PCR reads, giving one row per CDR3 protein. The top ten clones hold more than 0.09% of a sample with some 450,000 distinct CDR3 sequences, more than 80% of them seen once. Sequences were obtained from CD8+ T cells from PBMCs. The origin of the receptors is a human donor with multiple sclerosis.

This chain connects TRBV29-1 to TRBJ2-2, with D maybe TRBD1 (5 bases). V was cut by 0 bases and J by 7 bases, with 12 bases left in between. The germline gives CDR1 SQVTM, CDR2 ANQGSEA. The CDR3 has 14 amino acids. CDR3 nucleotide sequence: TGCAGCGTTGAAGATGGGGAAAGGGGCGGGGAGCTGTTTTTT. Its translation: CSVEDGERGGELFF.

The chain recombines TRBV6-6 with TRBJ2-7; possibly TRBD2 for D (5 bases). The V end was cut by 6 bases, the J end by 3 bases, with 15 bases between. The CDR3 loop spans 14 amino acids. Germline values: CDR1 MNHNY, CDR2 SVGAGI (reference sequence). CDR3 coding DNA: TGTGCCAGCAGGCCGGGATTTTACCTCTACGAGCAGTACTTC. Its translation: CASRPGFYLYEQYF.

V is TRBV4-1 and J is TRBJ1-1; a possible D gene is TRBD1 (5 bases). Per germline, CDR1 MGHRA and CDR2 YSYEKL. Between the trimmed V and J ends, which lost 1 base and 6 bases, there was a span of 12 bases. The CDR3 length is 14 residues. CDR3 nucleotides: TGCGCCAGCAGCCAAGTGGCAGGGAGCGCTGAAGCTTTCTTT. Its translation: CASSQVAGSAEAFF.

This sequence joins TRBV27 and TRBJ2-1, with D perhaps TRBD1 or TRBD2 (5 bases each). Germline CDR1 and CDR2: MNHEY and SMNVEV (reference sequence). The CDR3 runs to 14 residues. Trimming removed 3 bases from V and 1 base from J, with 7 bases in between. For the CDR3, the DNA is TGTGCCAGCAGTTTGGGGGAGTCCTACAATGAGCAGTTCTTC. The encoded protein is CASSLGESYNEQFF.

The rearrangement uses TRBV7-9 and TRBJ2-4, with D tentatively TRBD2 (5 bases). Deletions cut 4 bases from V and 1 base from J, with 20 bases between. The CDR3 length is 18 residues. CDR1 and CDR2 (germline): SEHNR, FQNEAQ (reference sequence). CDR3 sequence reads: CASSSPVSGGQAKNIQYF. The CDR3, as DNA: TGTGCCAGCAGCTCCCCTGTCAGTGGAGGTCAGGCCAAAAACATTCAGTACTTC.

The V call is TRBV12-3 or TRBV12-4, the J call TRBJ2-1; 9 bases line up with TRBD2. The V segment lost 5 bases and the J segment 0 bases; nucleotides outside the gene matches: 8. The CDR3 loop spans 17 amino acids. CDR3 sequence (DNA): TGTGCCAGCAGTCTAAGACTAGCGGTAAGCTCCTACAATGAGCAGTTCTTC. Amino acids: CASSLRLAVSSYNEQFF.

J is TRBJ2-3 and V is TRBV6-1; D gene unclear. The germline gives CDR1 MNHNS, CDR2 SASEGT. The V end was cut by 1 base, the J end by 2 bases, with 7 bases between. CDR3 size: 14 residues. The CDR3 region has the DNA TGTGCCAGCAGTGAAGTTTTTCTCACAGATACGCAGTATTTT. Its protein is CASSEVFLTDTQYF.

The rearrangement joins TRBV30 to TRBJ1-6; D ambiguous. The CDR3 is made up of 15 amino acids. Trimming pared 0 bases from V and 2 bases from J, leaving 8 bases between. The germline gives CDR1 GTSNPN, CDR2 SVGIG (reference sequence). The CDR3 region has the DNA TGTGCCTGGAGTGTACAAGACACCTATAATTCACCCCTCCACTTT. Protein sequence: CAWSVQDTYNSPLHF. Looking up the rest from reference TRBV30 and TRBJ1-6 gives the full variable domain: SQTIHQWPATLVQPVGSPLSLECTVEGTSNPNLYWYRQAAGRGLQLLFYSVGIGQISSEVPQNLSASRPQDRQFILSSKKLLLSDSGFYLCAWSVQDTYNSPLHFGNGTRLTVT.

The chain joins TRBV7-8 to TRBJ2-2, with TRBD2 as a possible D gene (5 bases). V was shortened by 5 bases and J by 6 bases, with 10 bases between the two germline ends. The germline CDR1 and CDR2 sequences are SGHVS and FQNEAQ. The CDR3 runs to 13 residues. In nucleotides, the CDR3 is TGTGCCAGCAGCGTTCTGGAGGCCGGGGAGCTGTTTTTT. Protein sequence: CASSVLEAGELFF.

The chain is built from TRBV27 and TRBJ1-2, with 9 bases matching TRBD1. The CDR3 consists of 16 residues. The ends lost 0 bases at V and 4 bases at J; junction bases unmatched: 6. Per the germline V gene, CDR1 is MNHEY and CDR2 is SMNVEV (reference sequence). CDR3 residues: CASSLSTGTGFYGYTF. For the CDR3, the DNA is TGTGCCAGCAGTTTATCGACCGGGACAGGGTTCTATGGCTACACCTTC.

The gene calls are TRBV29-1 and TRBJ1-2, with D unclear. Trimming took 0 bases from V and 11 from J, leaving 7 bases between them. Per germline, CDR1 SQVTM and CDR2 ANQGSEA. CDR3 length equals 10 residues. CDR3 nucleotide sequence: TGCAGCGTTGAAGAGGTTGGGTACACCTTC. It codes for CSVEEVGYTF.

The CDR3 spells CASSSHREGANTEAFF. DNA for the CDR3: TGTGCCAGCAGTTCTCACAGGGAGGGGGCGAACACTGAAGCTTTCTTT. V gene TRBV27 combines with J gene TRBJ1-1; 7 bases match TRBD1. CDR3 size: 16 residues. Germline V gives CDR1 MNHEY, CDR2 SMNVEV (reference sequence). V gave up 4 bases and J gave up 1 base; unmatched junction bases: 9.

The chain combines TRBV27 with TRBJ2-7; no firm D call. Germline assignment: CDR1 MNHEY and CDR2 SMNVEV (reference sequence). Trimming stripped 2 bases from V and 4 bases from J, with 9 bases between. The CDR3 loop spans 13 amino acids. In DNA, the CDR3 is TGTGCCAGCAGTTTAAACAGTATATACGAGCAGTACTTC. This encodes CASSLNSIYEQYF.

This clonotype has a single count. The chain joins TRBV2 to TRBJ2-7; D might be TRBD2 (7 bases). Germline V CDR1 and CDR2: SNHLY, FYNNEI. This CDR3 region has 16 residues. Between the trimmed V and J ends, which lost 2 bases and 5 bases, there was a span of 19 bases. The CDR3 DNA follows: TGTGCCAGCAGTGAATCCGCCGGGGGGCACGGCGACGAGCAGTACTTC. This encodes CASSESAGGHGDEQYF.

The chain employs TRBV27 and TRBJ2-1; 10 bases fit TRBD2. The length of the CDR3 is 15 residues. With 3 bases clipped from V and 5 bases from J, the junction kept 4 bases outside the gene matches. The germline V gene has CDR1 MNHEY and CDR2 SMNVEV (reference sequence). Here the CDR3 reads CASSFGLAEHNEQFF. The CDR3, as DNA: TGTGCCAGCAGTTTCGGACTAGCGGAGCACAATGAGCAGTTCTTC.

The J gene is TRBJ2-5, the V gene TRBV6-5, with D perhaps matching TRBD1 or TRBD2 (5 bases each). Germline V lookup: CDR1 MNHEY, CDR2 SVGAGI. This CDR3 spans 14 amino acids. Trimming removed 4 bases at V and 2 bases at J, with 11 bases between. This CDR3 reads CASSFRDRQETQYF. CDR3 DNA sequence: TGTGCCAGCAGTTTCCGGGACCGACAAGAGACCCAGTACTTC.

The J gene is TRBJ1-2, the V gene TRBV24-1; D is uncertain. V gave up 5 bases and J gave up 1 base, with 13 bases separating them. In germline, CDR1 is KGHDR, CDR2 SFDVKD. The CDR3 totals 15 residues. Here the CDR3 DNA reads TGTGCCACCAGTGGTTGGACGTCTTATAACTATGGCTACACCTTC. Residues: CATSGWTSYNYGYTF.

This rearrangement joins TRBV27 to TRBJ2-7, with 7 bases that match TRBD2. The V segment lost 2 bases and the J segment 3 bases; nucleotides outside the gene matches: 7. Germline CDR1 MNHEY, CDR2 SMNVEV (reference sequence). The CDR3 spans 15 residues. CDR3 loop: CASSLEGGRYYEQYF. The DNA for the CDR3 is TGTGCCAGCAGTTTAGAGGGCGGGAGATACTACGAGCAGTACTTC.

V usage is TRBV29-1 and J usage is TRBJ2-7; 12 positions agree with TRBD1. The J segment lost 6 bases and the V segment lost 3 bases, leaving 9 bases of the junction unmatched. CDR1 and CDR2 from the germline V gene are SQVTM and ANQGSEA. The CDR3 loop spans 15 amino acids. The CDR3 loop reads CSVEGTGGAPREQYF. Here the CDR3 DNA reads TGCAGCGTTGAGGGGACAGGGGGCGCCCCCCGCGAGCAGTACTTC.

This chain's CDR3 is CSARALSWTGGFDSGNTIYF. CDR3 bases: TGCAGTGCTAGAGCTCTCTCGTGGACAGGGGGTTTCGACTCTGGAAACACCATATATTTT. The chain joins TRBV20-1 to TRBJ1-3; 10 nucleotides match TRBD1. The CDR3 totals 20 residues. From germline, CDR1 is DFQATT and CDR2 SNEGSKA (reference sequence). Germline trimming cut 1 base from V and 0 bases from J; bases unmatched to any gene: 15.

The count of this clonotype is one. The CDR3 spells CANLGGGGSYNEQFF. The CDR3 DNA reads as TGTGCCAACTTAGGGGGGGGAGGCTCCTACAATGAGCAGTTCTTC. V gene TRBV2 combines with J gene TRBJ2-1; tentative D call: TRBD2 (7 bases). The CDR3 length is 15 residues. V shed 10 bases and J shed 0 bases, with 16 bases lying between them. CDR1 is SNHLY and CDR2 is FYNNEI in the germline V gene.

The chain has TRBV20-1 and TRBJ2-7, with a possible D match to TRBD1 (5 bases). The V and J ends lost 0 bases and 1 base respectively, with 13 bases between them. CDR1 is DFQATT and CDR2 is SNEGSKA in the germline V gene (reference sequence). This CDR3 spans 15 amino acids. The CDR3 region is CSARDGRVESYEQYF. The CDR3 region has the DNA TGCAGTGCTAGAGATGGCAGGGTGGAGTCCTACGAGCAGTACTTC.

The chain recombines TRBV12-3 or TRBV12-4 with TRBJ2-4; D unresolved. Trimming took off 0 bases at V and 7 bases at J, with 16 bases between the two ends. The CDR3 spans 16 residues. The CDR3 DNA reads as TGTGCCAGCAGTTTAGCGTGGGCCGGGTCGGGTAACATTCAGTACTTC. Protein: CASSLAWAGSGNIQYF.

The V call is TRBV4-2, the J call TRBJ2-7; D ambiguous. The CDR3 sequence is 14 residues long. Germline loops: CDR1 LGHNA, CDR2 YNFKEQ. V shed 1 base and J shed 0 bases, with 7 bases lying between them. CDR3 nucleotide sequence: TGTGCCAGCAGCCAAGGAGACACCTCCTACGAGCAGTACTTC. Translating gives CASSQGDTSYEQYF.

The V and J genes are TRBV5-1 and TRBJ2-7; 8 bases map to TRBD1. The V and J ends lost 5 bases and 4 bases, in that order; junction bases with no gene match: 8. CDR1 SGHRS and CDR2 YFSETQ come from the germline V gene. The CDR3 is 14 amino acids. CDR3 nucleotide sequence: TGCGCCAGCAGGACCGGGACAGGAGAGTACGAGCAGTACTTC. It is translated as CASRTGTGEYEQYF. Together with reference TRBV5-1 and TRBJ2-7, the CDR3 gives the full variable domain: KAGVTQTPRYLIKTRGQQVTLSCSPISGHRSVSWYQQTPGQGLQFLFEYFSETQRNKGNFPGRFSGRQFSNSRSEMNVSTLELGDSALYLCASRTGTGEYEQYFGPGTRLTVT.

The V gene is TRBV29-1, the J gene TRBJ2-7, with 11 bases that match TRBD1. J gave up 6 bases and V 0 bases, and 13 bases lay outside the gene matches. Germline V gives CDR1 SQVTM, CDR2 ANQGSEA. The CDR3 length is 17 residues. The CDR3 nucleotides are TGCAGCGTTGAAGATCGGGAGCGTGGGACAGGGGGGGGCGAGCAGTACTTC. This sequence encodes CSVEDRERGTGGGEQYF.

The J gene is TRBJ2-3, the V gene TRBV25-1; 9 bases agree with TRBD1. The germline V gene has CDR1 MGHDK and CDR2 SYGVNS. J lost 1 base, V lost 1 base, and 3 bases had no gene match. The CDR3 runs to 16 residues. For the CDR3, the DNA is TGTGCCAGCAGTGAATCCCGGACAGGGGGCACAGATACGCAGTATTTT. It translates to CASSESRTGGTDTQYF.